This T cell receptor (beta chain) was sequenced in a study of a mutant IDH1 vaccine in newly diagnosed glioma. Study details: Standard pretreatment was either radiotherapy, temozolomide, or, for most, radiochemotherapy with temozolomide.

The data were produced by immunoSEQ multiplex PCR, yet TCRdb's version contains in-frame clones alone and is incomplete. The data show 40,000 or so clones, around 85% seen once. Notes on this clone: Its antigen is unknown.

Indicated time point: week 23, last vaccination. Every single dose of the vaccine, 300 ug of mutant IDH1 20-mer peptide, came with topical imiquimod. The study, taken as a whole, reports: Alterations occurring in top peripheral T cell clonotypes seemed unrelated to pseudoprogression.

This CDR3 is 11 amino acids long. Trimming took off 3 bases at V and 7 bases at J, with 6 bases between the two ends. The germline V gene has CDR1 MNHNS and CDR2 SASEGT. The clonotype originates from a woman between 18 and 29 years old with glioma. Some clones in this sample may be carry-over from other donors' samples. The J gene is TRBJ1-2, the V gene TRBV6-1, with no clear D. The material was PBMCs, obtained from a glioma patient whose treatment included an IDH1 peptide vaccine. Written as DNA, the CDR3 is TGTGCCAGCAGTGACCAAGTTGGCTACACCTTC. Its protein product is CASSDQVGYTF.